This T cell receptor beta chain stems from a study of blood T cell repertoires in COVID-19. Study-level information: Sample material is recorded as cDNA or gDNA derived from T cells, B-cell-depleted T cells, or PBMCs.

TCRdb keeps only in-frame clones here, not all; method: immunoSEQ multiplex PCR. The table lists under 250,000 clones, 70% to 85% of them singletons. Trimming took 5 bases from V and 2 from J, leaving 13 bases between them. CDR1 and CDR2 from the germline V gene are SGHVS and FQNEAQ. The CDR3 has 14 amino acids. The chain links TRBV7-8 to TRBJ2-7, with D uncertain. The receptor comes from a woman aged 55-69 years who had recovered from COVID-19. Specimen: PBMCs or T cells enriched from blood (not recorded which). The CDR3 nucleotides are TGTGCCAGCAGCCCGCCGCACCAGACCTACGAGCAGTACTTC. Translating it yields CASSPPHQTYEQYF.